Listed below are T cell receptor beta chains from one sample, sequenced in a study of response to subunit inactivated influenza vaccine. TCRdb used MiXCR to reprocess the RT-PCR reads, holding one entry per CDR3 protein. This sample yields approximately 500,000 distinct CDR3 sequences, of which roughly a quarter are seen a single time; 2.8% belongs to the top ten. The same specimen was also included in a second study, on T cells expressing NK-cell markers.

The sample was CD4+ T cells sorted from PBMCs, taken approximately 13 days after vaccination. The source is a man aged 45-65 years who received an inactivated influenza vaccine. Both conserved end residues are part of each CDR3. Each record gives: V gene, D gene, CDR3 protein. A D gene is named only where the DNA matches it firmly.

v_call: TRBV20-1
d_call: .
cdr3_aa: CSARDLRLGGLNGYTF

v_call: TRBV21-1
d_call: .
cdr3_aa: CASSLRCTGAYEQYF

v_call: TRBV4-2
d_call: .
cdr3_aa: CASSQPASGKGYTGELFF

v_call: TRBV12-3/TRBV12-4
d_call: TRBD1
cdr3_aa: CASRKTGRETQYF

v_call: TRBV21-1
d_call: .
cdr3_aa: CASTLAGGNSYEQYF

v_call: TRBV11-2
d_call: TRBD2
cdr3_aa: CASSPMSLAGQETQYF

v_call: TRBV5-1
d_call: .
cdr3_aa: CASSPGGGRMNTEAFF

v_call: TRBV20-1
d_call: .
cdr3_aa: CSARRLGHEQYF

v_call: TRBV7-8
d_call: TRBD2
cdr3_aa: CASTIGRGLAYNEQFF

v_call: TRBV4-1
d_call: .
cdr3_aa: CASSAPWGPDEQFF

v_call: TRBV6-1
d_call: TRBD2
cdr3_aa: CASSPTLAGVRNEQFF

v_call: TRBV5-1
d_call: .
cdr3_aa: CASSLNIDETQYF

v_call: TRBV5-1
d_call: .
cdr3_aa: CASSFWGQSITDTQYF

v_call: TRBV18
d_call: TRBD1
cdr3_aa: CASSPRTGNNSPLHF

v_call: TRBV6-2/TRBV6-3
d_call: .
cdr3_aa: CASSLRAVSAASGANVLTF

v_call: TRBV20-1
d_call: .
cdr3_aa: CSARGGAGMNTEAFF

v_call: TRBV5-1
d_call: .
cdr3_aa: CASSLGGGNYGYTF

v_call: TRBV5-6
d_call: .
cdr3_aa: CASSFGVGNSPLHF

v_call: TRBV7-2
d_call: .
cdr3_aa: CASSNRANQPQHF

v_call: TRBV18
d_call: TRBD2
cdr3_aa: CASSRQRDGGETQYF

v_call: TRBV5-1
d_call: .
cdr3_aa: CASSLAPGQETQYF

v_call: TRBV7-2
d_call: TRBD1
cdr3_aa: CASSHRTGTGDGKLFF

v_call: TRBV5-1
d_call: TRBD1
cdr3_aa: CASSRSNTGAGAEAFF

v_call: TRBV11-2
d_call: .
cdr3_aa: CASSLELGELFF

v_call: TRBV7-2
d_call: .
cdr3_aa: CASSTPPSLANTGELFF

v_call: TRBV5-1
d_call: TRBD1
cdr3_aa: CASSIGTGTDTQYF

v_call: TRBV29-1
d_call: .
cdr3_aa: CSGGVIGVGTDTQYF

v_call: TRBV29-1
d_call: .
cdr3_aa: CSVVRRTRNTEAFF

v_call: TRBV4-3
d_call: .
cdr3_aa: CASSQDPGVGQPQHF

v_call: TRBV3-1
d_call: .
cdr3_aa: CASSPRGGQPQHF